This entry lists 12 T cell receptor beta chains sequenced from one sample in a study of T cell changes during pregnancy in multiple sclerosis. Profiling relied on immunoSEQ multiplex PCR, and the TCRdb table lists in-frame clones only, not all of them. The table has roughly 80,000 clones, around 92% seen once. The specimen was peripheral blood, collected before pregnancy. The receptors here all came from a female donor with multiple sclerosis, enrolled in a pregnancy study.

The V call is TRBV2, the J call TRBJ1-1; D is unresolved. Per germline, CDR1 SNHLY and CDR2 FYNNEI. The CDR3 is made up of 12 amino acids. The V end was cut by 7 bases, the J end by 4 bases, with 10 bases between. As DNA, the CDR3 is TGTGCCAGCAAAGAGGCGGGCACTGAAGCTTTCTTT. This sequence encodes CASKEAGTEAFF.

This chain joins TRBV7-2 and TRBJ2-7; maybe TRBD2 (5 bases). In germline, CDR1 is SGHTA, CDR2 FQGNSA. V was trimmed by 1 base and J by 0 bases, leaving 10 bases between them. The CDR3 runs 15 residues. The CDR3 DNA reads TGTGCCAGCAGCTTAGTAGCGTTCAGCTCCTACGAGCAGTACTTC. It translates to CASSLVAFSSYEQYF.

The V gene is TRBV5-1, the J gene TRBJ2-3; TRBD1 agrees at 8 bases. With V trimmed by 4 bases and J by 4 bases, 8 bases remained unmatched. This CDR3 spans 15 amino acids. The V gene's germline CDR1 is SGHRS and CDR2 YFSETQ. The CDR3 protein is CASSQDRAASDTQYF. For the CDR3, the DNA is TGCGCCAGCAGCCAGGACAGGGCAGCGTCAGATACGCAGTATTTT.

CDR3 region: CASSLTRGSIQYF. In DNA form, the CDR3 reads TGTGCCAGCAGCTTGACCCGGGGGTCCATTCAGTACTTC. This chain links TRBV5-8 with TRBJ2-4; D might be TRBD2 (6 bases). This CDR3 is 13 amino acids long. Germline-derived CDR1 and CDR2 are SGHTS and YDEGEE. Trimming stripped 1 base from V and 9 bases from J, with 11 bases between.

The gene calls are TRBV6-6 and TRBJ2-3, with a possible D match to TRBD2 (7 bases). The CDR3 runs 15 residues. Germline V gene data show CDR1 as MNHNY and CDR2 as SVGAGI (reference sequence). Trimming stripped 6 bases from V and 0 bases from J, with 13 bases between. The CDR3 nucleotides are TGTGCCAGCAGAACCGCGGGGGCCAGCACAGATACGCAGTATTTT. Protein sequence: CASRTAGASTDTQYF.

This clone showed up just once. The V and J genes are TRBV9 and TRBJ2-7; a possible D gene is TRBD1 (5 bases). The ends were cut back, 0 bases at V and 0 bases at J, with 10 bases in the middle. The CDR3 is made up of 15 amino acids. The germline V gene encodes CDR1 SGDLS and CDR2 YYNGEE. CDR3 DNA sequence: TGTGCCAGCAGCGTAGATGCAGGGTACTCCTACGAGCAGTACTTC. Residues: CASSVDAGYSYEQYF.

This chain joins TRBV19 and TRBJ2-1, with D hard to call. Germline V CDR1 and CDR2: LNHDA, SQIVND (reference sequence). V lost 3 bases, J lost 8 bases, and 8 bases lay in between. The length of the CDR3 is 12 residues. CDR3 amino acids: CASSILADEQFF. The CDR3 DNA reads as TGTGCCAGTAGTATCTTGGCCGATGAGCAGTTCTTC.

CDR3 sequence: CASSLERRGSPGYTF. The CDR3 region has the DNA TGCGCCAGCAGCTTGGAGCGTAGGGGGTCCCCTGGCTACACCTTC. J is TRBJ1-2 and V is TRBV5-1, with D possibly being TRBD1 (6 bases). Trimming took off 0 bases at V and 7 bases at J, with 16 bases between the two ends. The CDR3 runs to 15 residues. Germline CDR1 reads SGHRS; CDR2 reads YFSETQ.

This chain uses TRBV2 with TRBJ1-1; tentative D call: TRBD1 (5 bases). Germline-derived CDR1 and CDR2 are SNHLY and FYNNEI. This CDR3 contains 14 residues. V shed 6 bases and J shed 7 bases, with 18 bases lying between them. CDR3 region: CASRAGGRWSEAFF. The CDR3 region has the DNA TGTGCCAGCAGAGCGGGGGGTAGGTGGAGTGAAGCTTTCTTT.

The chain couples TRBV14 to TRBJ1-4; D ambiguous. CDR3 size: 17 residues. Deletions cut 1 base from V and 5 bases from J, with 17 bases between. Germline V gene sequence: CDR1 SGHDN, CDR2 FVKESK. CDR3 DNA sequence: TGTGCCAGCAGCCAAGTATCCCCAGCGAGCCCAAATGAAAAACTGTTTTTT. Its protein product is CASSQVSPASPNEKLFF.

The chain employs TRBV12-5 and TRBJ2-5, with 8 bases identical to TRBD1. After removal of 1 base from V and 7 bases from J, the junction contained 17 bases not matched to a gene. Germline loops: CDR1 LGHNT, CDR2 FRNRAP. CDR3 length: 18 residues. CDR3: CASGLGPKTGAHSRTQYF. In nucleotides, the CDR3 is TGTGCTAGTGGTTTGGGACCTAAGACAGGGGCCCACTCAAGGACCCAGTACTTC.

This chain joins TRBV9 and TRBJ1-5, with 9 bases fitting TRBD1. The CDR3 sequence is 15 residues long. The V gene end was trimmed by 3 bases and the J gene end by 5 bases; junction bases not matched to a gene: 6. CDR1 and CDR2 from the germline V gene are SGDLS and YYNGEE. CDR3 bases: TGTGCCAGCAGCGCCGGGACAGGGTTTGATCAGCCCCAGCATTTT. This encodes CASSAGTGFDQPQHF.